This TCR beta chain was recorded in a study of cytomegalovirus exposure and HLA in healthy donors. Findings and limits, study-wide: Researchers reported in a later analysis that a missense DCLRE1C variant was tied to TCR beta V- and J-gene trimming.

About this clone: Its antigen is unknown.

Germline CDR1 reads SEHNR; CDR2 reads FQNEAQ (reference sequence). The junction had 6 bases not matched to a gene; V was cut back by 6 bases and J by 0 bases. The CDR3 spans 15 residues. The PCR had 60 Vbeta and 13 Jbeta primers. Using immunoSEQ multiplex PCR, the repertoire was profiled, and TCRdb retains in-frame clones only, with some absent. The sample holds over 150,000 clones, about 80% seen once. The source is a man in his thirties or forties in good health and CMV-seropositive. The source material was PBMCs. The chain is built from TRBV7-9 and TRBJ1-1; 8 bases align to TRBD1. The CDR3 region is CASRSQGAMNTEAFF. CDR3 sequence (DNA): TGTGCCAGCAGGTCCCAGGGGGCCATGAACACTGAAGCTTTCTTT.